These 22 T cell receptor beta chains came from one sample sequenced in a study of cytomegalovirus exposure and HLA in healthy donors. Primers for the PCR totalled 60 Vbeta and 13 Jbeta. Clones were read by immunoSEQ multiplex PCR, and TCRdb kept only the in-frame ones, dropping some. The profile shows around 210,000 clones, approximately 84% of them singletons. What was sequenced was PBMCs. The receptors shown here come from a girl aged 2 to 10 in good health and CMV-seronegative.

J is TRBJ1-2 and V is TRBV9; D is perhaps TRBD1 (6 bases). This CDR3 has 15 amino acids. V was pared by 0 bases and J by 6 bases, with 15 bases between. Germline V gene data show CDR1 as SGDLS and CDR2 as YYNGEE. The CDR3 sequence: CASSVGNRALDGYTF. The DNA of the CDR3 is TGTGCCAGCAGCGTAGGGAACAGGGCCTTGGATGGCTACACCTTC.

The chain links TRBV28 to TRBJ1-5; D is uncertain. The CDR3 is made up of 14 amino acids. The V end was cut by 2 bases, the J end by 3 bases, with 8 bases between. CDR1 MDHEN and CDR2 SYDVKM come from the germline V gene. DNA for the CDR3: TGTGCCAGCAGTTTACGAGGGTACAATCAGCCCCAGCATTTT. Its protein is CASSLRGYNQPQHF.

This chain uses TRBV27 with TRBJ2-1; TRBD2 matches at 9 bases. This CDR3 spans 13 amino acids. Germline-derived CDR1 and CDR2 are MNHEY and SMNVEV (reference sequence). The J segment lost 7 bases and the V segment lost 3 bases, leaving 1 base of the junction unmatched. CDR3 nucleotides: TGTGCCAGCAGTTTCCTAGCGGGAAATGAGCAGTTCTTC. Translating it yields CASSFLAGNEQFF.

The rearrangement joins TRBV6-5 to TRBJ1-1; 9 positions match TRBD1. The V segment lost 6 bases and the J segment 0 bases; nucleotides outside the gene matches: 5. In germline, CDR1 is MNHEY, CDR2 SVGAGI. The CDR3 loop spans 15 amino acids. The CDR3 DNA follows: TGTGCCAGCAGCCGGGACAGGGTCATGAACACTGAAGCTTTCTTT. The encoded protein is CASSRDRVMNTEAFF.

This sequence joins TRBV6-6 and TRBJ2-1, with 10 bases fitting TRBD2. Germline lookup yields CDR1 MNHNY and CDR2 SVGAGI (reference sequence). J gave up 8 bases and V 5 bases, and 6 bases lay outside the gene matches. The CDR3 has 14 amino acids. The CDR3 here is CASSQAGGVDEQFF. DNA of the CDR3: TGTGCCAGCAGTCAAGCGGGGGGGGTGGATGAGCAGTTCTTC.

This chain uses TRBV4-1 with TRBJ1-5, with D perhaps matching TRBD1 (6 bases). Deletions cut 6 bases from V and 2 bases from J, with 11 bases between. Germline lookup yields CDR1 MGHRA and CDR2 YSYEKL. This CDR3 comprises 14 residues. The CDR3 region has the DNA TGCGCCAGCAGGCGGACAGTGGGCAATCAGCCCCAGCATTTT. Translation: CASRRTVGNQPQHF.

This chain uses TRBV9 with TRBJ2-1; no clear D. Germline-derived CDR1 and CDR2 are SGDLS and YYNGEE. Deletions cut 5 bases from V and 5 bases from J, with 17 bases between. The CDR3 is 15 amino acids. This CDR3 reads CASRGDLTTDNEQFF. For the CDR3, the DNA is TGTGCCAGCAGGGGCGACCTAACGACGGACAATGAGCAGTTCTTC.

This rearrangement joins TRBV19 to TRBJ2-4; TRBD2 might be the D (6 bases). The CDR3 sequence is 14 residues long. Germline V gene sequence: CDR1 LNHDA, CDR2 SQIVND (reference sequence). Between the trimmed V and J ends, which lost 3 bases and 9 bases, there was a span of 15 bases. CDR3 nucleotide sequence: TGTGCCAGTAGTATCTCGGGGGAGGTGAGCATTCAGTACTTC. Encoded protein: CASSISGEVSIQYF. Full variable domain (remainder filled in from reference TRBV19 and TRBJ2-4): DGGITQSPKYLFRKEGQNVTLSCEQNLNHDAMYWYRQDPGQGLRLIYYSQIVNDFQKGDIAEGYSVSREKKESFPLTVTSAQKNPTAFYLCASSISGEVSIQYFGAGTRLSVL.

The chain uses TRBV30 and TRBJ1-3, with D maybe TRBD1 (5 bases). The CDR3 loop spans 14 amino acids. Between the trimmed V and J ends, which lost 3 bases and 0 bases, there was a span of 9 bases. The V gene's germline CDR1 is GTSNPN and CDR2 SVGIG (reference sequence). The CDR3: CAWRRTRSGNTIYF. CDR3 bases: TGTGCCTGGAGGAGGACACGCTCTGGAAACACCATATATTTT.

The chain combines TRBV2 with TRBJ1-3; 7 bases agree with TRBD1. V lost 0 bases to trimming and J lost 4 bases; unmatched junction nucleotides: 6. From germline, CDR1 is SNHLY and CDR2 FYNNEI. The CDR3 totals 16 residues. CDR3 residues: CASSEARGRRGNTIYF. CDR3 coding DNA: TGTGCCAGCAGTGAAGCAAGGGGGCGTCGAGGAAACACCATATATTTT.

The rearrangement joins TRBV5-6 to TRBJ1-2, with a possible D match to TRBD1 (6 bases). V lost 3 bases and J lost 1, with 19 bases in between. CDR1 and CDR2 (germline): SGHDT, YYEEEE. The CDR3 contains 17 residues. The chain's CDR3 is CASSSDIGQQVNYGYTF. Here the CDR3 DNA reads TGTGCCAGCAGCTCGGACATTGGACAGCAGGTTAACTATGGCTACACCTTC.

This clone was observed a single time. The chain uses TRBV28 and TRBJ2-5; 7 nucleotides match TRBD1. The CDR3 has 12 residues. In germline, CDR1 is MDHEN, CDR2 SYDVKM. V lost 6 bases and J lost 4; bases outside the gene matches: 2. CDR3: CASRTGRETQYF. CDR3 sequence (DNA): TGTGCCAGCAGGACAGGGAGAGAGACCCAGTACTTC.

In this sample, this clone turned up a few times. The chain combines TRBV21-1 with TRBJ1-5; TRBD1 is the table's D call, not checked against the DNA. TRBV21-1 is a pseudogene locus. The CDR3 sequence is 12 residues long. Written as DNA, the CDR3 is TGTGCCAGCAGACAGGGGGATCAGCCCCAGCATTTT. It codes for CASRQGDQPQHF.

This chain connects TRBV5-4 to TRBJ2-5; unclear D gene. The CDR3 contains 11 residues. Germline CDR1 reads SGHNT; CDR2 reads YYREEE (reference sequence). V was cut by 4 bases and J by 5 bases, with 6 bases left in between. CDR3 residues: CASSPGETQYF. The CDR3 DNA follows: TGTGCCAGCAGCCCCGGGGAGACCCAGTACTTC.

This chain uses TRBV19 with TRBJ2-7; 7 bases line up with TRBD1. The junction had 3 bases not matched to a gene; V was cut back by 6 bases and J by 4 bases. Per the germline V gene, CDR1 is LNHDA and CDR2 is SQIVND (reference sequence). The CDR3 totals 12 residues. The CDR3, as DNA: TGTGCCAGTAGGAGACAGGGTTACGAGCAGTACTTC. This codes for CASRRQGYEQYF.

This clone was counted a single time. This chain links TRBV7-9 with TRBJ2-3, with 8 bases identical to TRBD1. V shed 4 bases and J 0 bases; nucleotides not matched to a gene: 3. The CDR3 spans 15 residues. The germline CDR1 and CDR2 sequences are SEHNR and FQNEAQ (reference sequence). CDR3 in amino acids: CASSSQGASTDTQYF. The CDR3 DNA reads TGTGCCAGCAGCTCCCAGGGGGCGAGCACAGATACGCAGTATTTT.

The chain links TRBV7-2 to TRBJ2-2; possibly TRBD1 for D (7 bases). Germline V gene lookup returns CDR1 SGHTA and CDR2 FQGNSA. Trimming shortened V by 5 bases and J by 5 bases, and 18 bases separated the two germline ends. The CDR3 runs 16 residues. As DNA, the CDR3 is TGTGCCAGCAGCCCTAGGGCGACAGGGAGGACCGGGGAGCTGTTTTTT. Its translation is CASSPRATGRTGELFF.

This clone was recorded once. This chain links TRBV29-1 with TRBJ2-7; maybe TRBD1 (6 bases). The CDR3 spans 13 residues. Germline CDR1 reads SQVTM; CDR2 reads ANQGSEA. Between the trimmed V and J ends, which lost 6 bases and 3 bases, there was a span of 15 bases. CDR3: CSVTQGPLYEQYF. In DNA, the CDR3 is TGCAGCGTCACACAGGGACCACTCTACGAGCAGTACTTC.

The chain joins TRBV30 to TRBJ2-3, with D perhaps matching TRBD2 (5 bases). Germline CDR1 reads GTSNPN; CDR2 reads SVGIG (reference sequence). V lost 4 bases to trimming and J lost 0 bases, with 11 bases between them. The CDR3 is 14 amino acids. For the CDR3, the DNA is TGTGCCTGGAATTTAGCGCTGAGCACAGATACGCAGTATTTT. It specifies CAWNLALSTDTQYF. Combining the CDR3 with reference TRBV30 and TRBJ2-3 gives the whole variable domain SQTIHQWPATLVQPVGSPLSLECTVEGTSNPNLYWYRQAAGRGLQLLFYSVGIGQISSEVPQNLSASRPQDRQFILSSKKLLLSDSGFYLCAWNLALSTDTQYFGPGTRLTVL.

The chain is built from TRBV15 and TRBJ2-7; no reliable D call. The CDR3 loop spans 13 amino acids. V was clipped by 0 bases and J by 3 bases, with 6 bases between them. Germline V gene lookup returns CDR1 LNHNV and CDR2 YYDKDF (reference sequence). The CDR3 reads CATSRDRVYEQYF. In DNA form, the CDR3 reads TGTGCCACCAGCAGAGATCGGGTCTACGAGCAGTACTTC. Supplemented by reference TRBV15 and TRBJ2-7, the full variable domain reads DAMVIQNPRYQVTQFGKPVTLSCSQTLNHNVMYWYQQKSSQAPKLLFHYYDKDFNNEADTPDNFQSRRPNTSFCFLDIRSPGLGDTAMYLCATSRDRVYEQYFGPGTRLTVT.

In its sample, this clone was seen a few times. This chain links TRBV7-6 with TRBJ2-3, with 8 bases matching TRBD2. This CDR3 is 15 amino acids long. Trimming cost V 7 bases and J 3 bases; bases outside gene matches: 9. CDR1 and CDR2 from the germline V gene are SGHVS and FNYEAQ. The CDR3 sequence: CASTPSGRGTDTQYF. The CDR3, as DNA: TGTGCCAGCACCCCAAGCGGGAGAGGAACAGATACGCAGTATTTT.

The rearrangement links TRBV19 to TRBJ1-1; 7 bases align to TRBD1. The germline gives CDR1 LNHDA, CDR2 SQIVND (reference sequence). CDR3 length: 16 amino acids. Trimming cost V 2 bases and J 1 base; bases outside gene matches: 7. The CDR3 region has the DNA TGTGCCAGTAGTATACGAGGGGGCAAGGGGAACACTGAAGCTTTCTTT. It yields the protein CASSIRGGKGNTEAFF.